The 27 T cell receptor beta chains listed next were all sequenced from one sample in a study of CD8 T cell repertoires and HIV-1 epitope variants. Here immunoSEQ multiplex PCR was the method, and the copy in TCRdb shows in-frame clones only, minus some. The sample has about 5,000 clones, around 65% seen once. The antigens these receptors bind are not known. The source material was cultured CD8+ T cells derived from PBMCs. The receptors were sampled from a male donor with HIV.

The V and J genes are TRBV28 and TRBJ1-1, with D perhaps TRBD1 (5 bases). The germline V gene encodes CDR1 MDHEN and CDR2 SYDVKM. CDR3 size: 15 residues. Trimming took 7 bases from V and 0 from J, leaving 15 bases between them. CDR3 nucleotides: TGTGCCAGCACCACCCCACGGGGCATGAACACTGAAGCTTTCTTT. It codes for CASTTPRGMNTEAFF.

The chain links TRBV28 to TRBJ2-1; the D is unclear. Trimming took 5 bases from V and 1 from J, leaving 12 bases between them. There are 15 residues in the CDR3. Germline lookup yields CDR1 MDHEN and CDR2 SYDVKM. The CDR3 DNA is TGTGCCAGCAGTACCGGCCAGGTGTCCTACAATGAGCAGTTCTTC. Its protein product is CASSTGQVSYNEQFF.

The chain carries TRBV5-4 and TRBJ2-7, with TRBD1 matching over 7 bases. V shed 4 bases and J 2 bases; nucleotides not matched to a gene: 6. Germline V lookup: CDR1 SGHNT, CDR2 YYREEE (reference sequence). The CDR3 runs 14 residues. CDR3 sequence: CASSLGQSPYEQYF. In DNA, the CDR3 is TGTGCCAGCAGCCTGGGACAGAGTCCCTACGAGCAGTACTTC.

The genes are TRBV5-6 and TRBJ2-7, with D unclear. V lost 5 bases and J lost 0, with 9 bases in between. The germline V gene has CDR1 SGHDT and CDR2 YYEEEE. CDR3 size: 13 residues. Here the CDR3 DNA reads TGTGCCAGCAGTCCGACCGTCTCCTACGAGCAGTACTTC. Translated: CASSPTVSYEQYF.

The chain is built from TRBV29-1 and TRBJ2-7; TRBD2 matches at 13 bases. CDR1 is SQVTM, CDR2 ANQGSEA, per germline. The ends lost 0 bases at V and 9 bases at J; junction bases unmatched: 5. The CDR3 is 14 amino acids. The CDR3 is CSVEEGTSGIVQYF. CDR3 sequence (DNA): TGCAGCGTTGAAGAAGGGACTAGCGGGATTGTGCAGTACTTC.

V gene TRBV13 combines with J gene TRBJ1-2; 8 positions agree with TRBD1. The ends lost 4 bases at V and 4 bases at J; junction bases unmatched: 8. CDR3 length equals 15 residues. Per germline, CDR1 PRHDT and CDR2 FYEKMQ (reference sequence). The CDR3 sequence: CASSSQEDRVYGYTF. The CDR3 region has the DNA TGTGCCAGCAGCTCGCAGGAGGACAGGGTCTATGGCTACACCTTC.

V usage is TRBV2 and J usage is TRBJ2-7; D gene uncertain. The V end was cut by 4 bases, the J end by 2 bases, with 9 bases between. This CDR3 has 13 amino acids. Germline V lookup: CDR1 SNHLY, CDR2 FYNNEI. This chain's CDR3 is CASSADGTYEQYF. As DNA, the CDR3 is TGTGCCAGCAGTGCCGACGGTACCTACGAGCAGTACTTC.

The chain is built from TRBV21-1 and TRBJ1-1. TRBV21-1 is a pseudogene. The length of the CDR3 is 11 residues. Written as DNA, the CDR3 is TGTGCCAGCAGCGAAAGGACTGAAGCTTTCTTT. This codes for CASSERTEAFF.

The chain links TRBV6-5 to TRBJ2-1; D remains unclear. The CDR3 is made up of 14 amino acids. The ends were cut back, 2 bases at V and 6 bases at J, with 11 bases in the middle. Germline-derived CDR1 and CDR2 are MNHEY and SVGAGI. The CDR3: CASSYLGRSNEQFF. The CDR3 DNA follows: TGTGCCAGCAGTTACCTTGGGCGGTCCAATGAGCAGTTCTTC.

The genes are TRBV5-6 and TRBJ2-5; 9 nucleotides align to TRBD1. V was pared by 1 base and J by 6 bases, with 13 bases of the junction left unmatched. This CDR3 region has 17 residues. In germline, CDR1 is SGHDT, CDR2 YYEEEE. Here the CDR3 DNA reads TGTGCCAGCAGCTTGAGTCCCGGGACAGGGAGAGAGAAGACCCAGTACTTC. Protein: CASSLSPGTGREKTQYF. The variable domain in full, with the rest retrieved from reference TRBV5-6 and TRBJ2-5, is DAGVTQSPTHLIKTRGQQVTLRCSPKSGHDTVSWYQQALGQGPQFIFQYYEEEERQRGNFPDRFSGHQFPNYSSELNVNALLLGDSALYLCASSLSPGTGREKTQYFGPGTRLLVL.

This clone is a singleton in its sample. The CDR3 loop is CASSVPSGLYNEQFF. CDR3 DNA sequence: TGCGCCAGCAGTGTCCCTAGCGGCCTCTACAATGAGCAGTTCTTC. The genes are TRBV10-2 and TRBJ2-1; 7 nucleotides line up with TRBD2. The junction had 6 bases not matched to a gene; V was cut back by 4 bases and J by 3 bases. CDR1 is WSHSY and CDR2 is SAAADI in the germline V gene. The CDR3 is 15 residues long.

The rearrangement links TRBV28 to TRBJ2-7, with D maybe TRBD1 (5 bases). Germline CDR1 and CDR2: MDHEN and SYDVKM. The CDR3 is made up of 13 amino acids. V lost 2 bases, J lost 0 bases, and 5 bases lay in between. CDR3: CASSLDSSYEQYF. The CDR3 nucleotides read TGTGCCAGCAGTTTAGACAGCTCCTACGAGCAGTACTTC.

The genes are TRBV7-2 and TRBJ2-2; no firm D call. V was pared by 1 base and J by 5 bases, with 14 bases between. Germline assignment: CDR1 SGHTA and CDR2 FQGNSA. CDR3 length equals 16 residues. This chain's CDR3 is CASSLEGSRATGELFF. In nucleotides, the CDR3 is TGTGCCAGCAGCTTAGAAGGGTCTAGAGCGACCGGGGAGCTGTTTTTT.

In this sample, this clone turned up a few times. V and J are TRBV28 and TRBJ1-5, with D possibly TRBD1 on 5 matching bases. This CDR3 region has 15 residues. V was clipped by 3 bases and J by 4 bases, with 13 bases between them. Germline assignment: CDR1 MDHEN and CDR2 SYDVKM. CDR3 amino acids: CASSFAGPPNQPQHF. In DNA, the CDR3 is TGTGCCAGCAGTTTTGCAGGGCCCCCAAATCAGCCCCAGCATTTT.

This clone was observed a few times. The rearrangement uses TRBV11-2 and TRBJ2-7, with D possibly TRBD1 on 6 matching bases. The CDR3 length is 14 residues. CDR1 SGHAT and CDR2 FQNNGV come from the germline V gene. V lost 2 bases, J lost 4 bases, and 12 bases lay in between. CDR3 DNA: TGTGCCAGCAGCTTAAGTACAGGGTCGTACGAGCAGTACTTC. Residues: CASSLSTGSYEQYF.

This chain uses TRBV2 with TRBJ1-5; unclear D gene. The CDR3 has 11 amino acids. The germline CDR1 and CDR2 sequences are SNHLY and FYNNEI. Trimming cost V 2 bases and J 11 bases, with 7 bases left between them. The CDR3 DNA is TGTGCCAGCAGTGAACGGTCAGCCCAGCATTTT. This gives the protein CASSERSAQHF.

The chain links TRBV19 to TRBJ2-4; no clear D gene. The V end was cut by 6 bases, the J end by 0 bases, with 15 bases between. The germline gives CDR1 LNHDA, CDR2 SQIVND (reference sequence). This CDR3 has 16 residues. The CDR3 spells CASREQSFLAKNIQYF. The CDR3 nucleotides read TGTGCCAGTAGGGAACAGAGTTTCCTAGCCAAAAACATTCAGTACTTC.

The chain employs TRBV25-1 and TRBJ2-1; 7 nucleotides line up with TRBD2. CDR1 and CDR2 from the germline V gene are MGHDK and SYGVNS. The CDR3 consists of 13 residues. With 3 bases clipped from V and 10 bases from J, the junction kept 6 bases outside the gene matches. The CDR3 region is CASSEPRTREQFF. CDR3 DNA sequence: TGTGCCAGCAGTGAGCCTAGGACTAGAGAGCAGTTCTTC. Full variable domain (rest looked up from reference TRBV25-1 and TRBJ2-1): EADIYQTPRYLVIGTGKKITLECSQTMGHDKMYWYQQDPGMELHLIHYSYGVNSTEKGDLSSESTVSRIRTEHFPLTLESARPSHTSQYLCASSEPRTREQFFGPGTRLTVL.

This rearrangement joins TRBV27 to TRBJ2-1; maybe TRBD1 (5 bases). The CDR3 length is 16 residues. Between the trimmed V and J ends, which lost 5 bases and 7 bases, there was a span of 21 bases. Germline V gene sequence: CDR1 MNHEY, CDR2 SMNVEV (reference sequence). The CDR3 DNA is TGTGCCAGCAGTCTGCGCGACAGTCCGTTGATGAATGAGCAGTTCTTC. Amino acids: CASSLRDSPLMNEQFF.

This clone was found a few times. The V and J genes are TRBV9 and TRBJ2-7; 7 bases are shared with TRBD2. The V gene end was trimmed by 4 bases and the J gene end by 2 bases; junction bases not matched to a gene: 12. Germline V gene lookup returns CDR1 SGDLS and CDR2 YYNGEE. The CDR3 totals 16 residues. The CDR3 coding sequence is TGTGCCAGCAGCCCTTCTAGCGGCCGAGGAGCCTACGAGCAGTACTTC. This gives the protein CASSPSSGRGAYEQYF. Based on the CDR3 plus reference TRBV9 and TRBJ2-7, the full variable domain is DSGVTQTPKHLITATGQRVTLRCSPRSGDLSVYWYQQSLDQGLQFLIQYYNGEERAKGNILERFSAQQFPDLHSELNLSSLELGDSALYFCASSPSSGRGAYEQYFGPGTRLTVT.

The chain couples TRBV19 to TRBJ1-1; TRBD1 might be the D (6 bases). The germline V and J ends were trimmed by 5 bases and 4 bases, with 11 bases remaining between them. This CDR3 spans 13 amino acids. Germline V gene lookup returns CDR1 LNHDA and CDR2 SQIVND (reference sequence). The CDR3 DNA follows: TGTGCCAGTAGTCATTTAGGGGGCACTGAAGCTTTCTTT. It translates to CASSHLGGTEAFF.

The J gene is TRBJ2-3, the V gene TRBV2; 14 positions match TRBD2. Germline values: CDR1 SNHLY, CDR2 FYNNEI. The CDR3 covers 18 residues. Trimming took 3 bases from V and 4 from J; bases not matched to a gene: 9. The DNA for the CDR3 is TGTGCCAGCAGTGATGGGACTAGCGGGGGTGAACCAGCAGATACGCAGTATTTT. This translates into CASSDGTSGGEPADTQYF. The variable domain in full, with the rest retrieved from reference TRBV2 and TRBJ2-3, is EPEVTQTPSHQVTQMGQEVILRCVPISNHLYFYWYRQILGQKVEFLVSFYNNEISEKSEIFDDQFSVERPDGSNFTLKIRSTKLEDSAMYFCASSDGTSGGEPADTQYFGPGTRLTVL.

This clone was seen a handful of times. The V gene is TRBV5-6, the J gene TRBJ1-2, with 8 nucleotides matching TRBD1. The length of the CDR3 is 14 residues. Germline V gene lookup returns CDR1 SGHDT and CDR2 YYEEEE. The trim removed 0 bases at V and 8 bases at J, leaving 6 bases unmatched. CDR3: CASSLGTGSKGYTF. The DNA for the CDR3 is TGTGCCAGCAGCTTGGGGACAGGGTCGAAAGGCTACACCTTC.

The CDR3 nucleotides read TGTGCCAGCAGTTTCGGACAGGGGGCTATCGAGCAGTACTTC. As protein: CASSFGQGAIEQYF. The gene calls are TRBV27 and TRBJ2-7; 11 positions agree with TRBD1. The CDR3 loop spans 14 amino acids. The V gene end was trimmed by 3 bases and the J gene end by 6 bases; junction bases not matched to a gene: 4. Germline V gene sequence: CDR1 MNHEY, CDR2 SMNVEV (reference sequence).

The V and J genes are TRBV6-1 and TRBJ1-3, with D perhaps matching TRBD1 (5 bases). Germline CDR1 is MNHNS and CDR2 is SASEGT. V was clipped by 8 bases and J by 0 bases, with 14 bases between them. There are 15 residues in the CDR3. The CDR3 DNA is TGTGCCAGCCGGGGGGACTTATACTCTGGAAACACCATATATTTT. Its protein is CASRGDLYSGNTIYF.

This clone showed up just once. The V and J genes are TRBV7-2 and TRBJ2-7, with 14 nucleotides matching TRBD2. Germline V lookup: CDR1 SGHTA, CDR2 FQGNSA. J lost 6 bases, V lost 3 bases, and 4 bases had no gene match. CDR3 length: 15 residues. The CDR3 reads CASSFPGLAGAEQYF. The CDR3 DNA follows: TGTGCCAGCAGCTTTCCGGGACTAGCGGGGGCCGAGCAGTACTTC.

The chain uses TRBV7-2 and TRBJ2-3, with 11 bases identical to TRBD2. The CDR3 covers 17 residues. Germline lookup yields CDR1 SGHTA and CDR2 FQGNSA. V shed 3 bases, J shed 5 bases, and the junction held 10 bases outside the gene matches. The DNA of the CDR3 is TGTGCCAGCAGCTTCCCTAGCGGGGGGTTAGACGGAGATACGCAGTATTTT. Protein sequence: CASSFPSGGLDGDTQYF.